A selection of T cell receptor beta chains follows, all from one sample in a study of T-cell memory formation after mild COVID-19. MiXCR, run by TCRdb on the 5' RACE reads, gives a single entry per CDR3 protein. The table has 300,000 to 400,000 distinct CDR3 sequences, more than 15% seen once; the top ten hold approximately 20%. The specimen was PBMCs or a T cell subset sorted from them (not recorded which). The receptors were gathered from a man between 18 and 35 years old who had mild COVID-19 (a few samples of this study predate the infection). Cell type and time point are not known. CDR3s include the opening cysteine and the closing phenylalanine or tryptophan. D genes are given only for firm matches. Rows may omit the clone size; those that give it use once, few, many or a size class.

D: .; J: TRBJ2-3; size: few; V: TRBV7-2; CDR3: CASSLGVSSTDTQYF; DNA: TGTGCCAGCAGCTTAGGGGTCAGTTCCACAGATACGCAGTATTTT
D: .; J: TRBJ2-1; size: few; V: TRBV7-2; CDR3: CASSAGPANEQFF; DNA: TGTGCCAGCAGCGCGGGCCCAGCGAATGAGCAGTTCTTC
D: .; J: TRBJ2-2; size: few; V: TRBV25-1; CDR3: CASRRGEGGELFF; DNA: TGTGCCAGCAGACGAGGGGAAGGCGGGGAGCTGTTTTTT
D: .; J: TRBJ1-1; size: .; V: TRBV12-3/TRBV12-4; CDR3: CASSLALGLWAFF; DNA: TGTGCCAGCAGTTTAGCGCTGGGCCTGTGGGCTTTCTTT
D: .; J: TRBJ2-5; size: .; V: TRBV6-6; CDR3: CASSYPGAQRETQYF; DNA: TGTGCCAGCAGTTACCCAGGGGCTCAGAGAGAGACCCAGTACTTC
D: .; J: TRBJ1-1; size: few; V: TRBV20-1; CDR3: CSAIPGQTNTEAFF; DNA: TGCAGTGCTATTCCGGGACAAACGAACACTGAAGCTTTCTTT
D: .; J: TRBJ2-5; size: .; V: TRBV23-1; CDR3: CASSQLAGETQYF; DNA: TGCGCCAGCAGTCAATTGGCGGGGGAGACCCAGTACTTC
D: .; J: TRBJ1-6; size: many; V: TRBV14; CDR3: CASSHSLSPLHF; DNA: TGTGCCAGCAGCCATTCCCTTTCACCCCTCCACTTT
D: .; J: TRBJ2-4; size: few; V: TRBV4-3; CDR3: CAGRIPRGQYKNIQYF; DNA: TGCGCCGGTCGGATTCCACGTGGACAGTATAAAAACATTCAGTACTTC
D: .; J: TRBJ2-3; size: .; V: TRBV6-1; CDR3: CASSGMGAADTQYF; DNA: TGTGCCAGCAGCGGAATGGGGGCGGCAGATACGCAGTATTTT
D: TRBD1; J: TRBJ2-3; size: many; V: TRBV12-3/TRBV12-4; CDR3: CASSRDRLEADTQYF; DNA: TGTGCCAGCAGCCGGGACAGGCTAGAGGCAGATACGCAGTATTTT
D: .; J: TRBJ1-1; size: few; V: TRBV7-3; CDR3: CASSEGGRNTEAFF; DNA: TGTGCCAGCAGCGAAGGGGGAAGGAACACTGAAGCTTTCTTT
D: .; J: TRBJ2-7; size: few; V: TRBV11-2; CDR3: CASSPGGIGDYEQYF; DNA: TGTGCCAGCAGCCCAGGAGGGATCGGGGACTACGAGCAGTACTTC
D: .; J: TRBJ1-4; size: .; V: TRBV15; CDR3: CATSRAEGSEKLFF; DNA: TGTGCCACCAGCAGAGCTGAGGGATCTGAAAAACTGTTTTTT
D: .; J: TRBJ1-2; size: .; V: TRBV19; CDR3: CATGLVETAFGGYTF; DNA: TGTGCCACCGGTCTCGTTGAGACAGCCTTCGGGGGCTACACCTTC
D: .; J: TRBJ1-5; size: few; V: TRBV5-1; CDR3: CASSNSSGQPQHF; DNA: TGCGCCAGCAGCAACTCGTCGGGTCAGCCCCAGCATTTT
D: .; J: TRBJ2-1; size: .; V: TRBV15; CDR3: CATSRPPGRARFF; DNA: TGTGCCACCAGCAGACCCCCTGGCAGGGCGCGGTTCTTC
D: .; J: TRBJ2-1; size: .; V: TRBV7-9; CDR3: CASSPVRDEQFF; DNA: TGTGCCAGCAGTCCCGTCAGGGATGAGCAGTTCTTC
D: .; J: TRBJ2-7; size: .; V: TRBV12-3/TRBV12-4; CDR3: CASRQYGSYEQYF; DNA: TGTGCCAGCAGGCAATATGGCTCCTACGAGCAGTACTTC
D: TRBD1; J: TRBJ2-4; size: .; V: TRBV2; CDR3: CASRKTGLGNIQYF; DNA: TGTGCCAGCAGAAAGACAGGGTTGGGTAACATTCAGTACTTC
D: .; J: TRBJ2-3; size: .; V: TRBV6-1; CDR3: CATKLLGPGDTADTQYF; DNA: TGTGCCACCAAACTATTAGGGCCGGGGGACACCGCGGATACGCAGTATTTT
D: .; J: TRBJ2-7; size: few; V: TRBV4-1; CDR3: CASSQVITESYEQYF; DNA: TGCGCCAGCAGCCAGGTGATTACAGAGAGTTACGAGCAGTACTTC
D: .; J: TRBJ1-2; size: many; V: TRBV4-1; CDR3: CASSQVSGLGGYTF; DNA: TGCGCCAGCAGCCAAGTTTCAGGGCTGGGCGGCTACACCTTC
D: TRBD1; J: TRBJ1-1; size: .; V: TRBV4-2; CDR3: CASSQGAQGAAEAFF; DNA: TGTGCCAGCAGCCAAGGCGCACAGGGGGCGGCTGAAGCTTTCTTT
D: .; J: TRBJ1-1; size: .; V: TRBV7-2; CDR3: CASTYPSGGVRGTEAFF; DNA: TGTGCCAGCACCTACCCGTCGGGGGGGGTCAGGGGCACTGAAGCTTTCTTT
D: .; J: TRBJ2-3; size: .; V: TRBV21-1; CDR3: CASSKSSTDTQYF; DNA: TGTGCCAGCAGCAAATCCAGCACAGATACGCAGTATTTT
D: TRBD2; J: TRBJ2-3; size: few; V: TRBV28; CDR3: CASSLPLAGVSDTQYF; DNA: TGTGCCAGCAGTTTACCGCTAGCGGGGGTGTCGGATACGCAGTATTTT
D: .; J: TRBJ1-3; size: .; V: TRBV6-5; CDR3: CASSRSLGENTIYF; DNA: TGTGCCAGCTCCAGGTCCTTGGGGGAAAACACCATATATTTT
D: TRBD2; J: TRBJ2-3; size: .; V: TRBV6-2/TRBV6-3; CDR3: CASANLSGVPTDTHYF; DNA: TGTGCCAGCGCGAACCTGAGCGGGGTACCTACAGATACGCACTATTTT
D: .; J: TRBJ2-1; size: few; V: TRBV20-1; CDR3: CSAPVWDLGGDEQFF; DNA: TGCAGTGCTCCGGTTTGGGACCTCGGAGGCGATGAGCAGTTCTTC
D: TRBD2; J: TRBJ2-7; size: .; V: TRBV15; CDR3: CATSWGRVEDEQYF; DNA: TGTGCCACCAGCTGGGGGAGGGTGGAGGACGAGCAGTACTTC
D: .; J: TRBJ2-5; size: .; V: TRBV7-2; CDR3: CASSSKETQYF; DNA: TGTGCCAGCAGCTCGAAGGAGACCCAGTACTTC
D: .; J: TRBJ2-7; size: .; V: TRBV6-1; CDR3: CAGTGQLPYEQYF; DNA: TGTGCCGGTACCGGACAGCTCCCCTACGAGCAGTACTTC
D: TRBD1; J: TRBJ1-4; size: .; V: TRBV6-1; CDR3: CASSERDSRTINEKLFF; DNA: TGTGCCAGCAGTGAACGGGACAGCCGGACGATTAATGAAAAACTGTTTTTT
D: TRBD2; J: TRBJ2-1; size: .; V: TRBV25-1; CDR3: CASQAGGLDEQFF; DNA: TGTGCCAGTCAGGCGGGGGGGCTTGATGAGCAGTTCTTC
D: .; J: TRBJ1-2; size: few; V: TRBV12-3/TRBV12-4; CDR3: CASSLWQSDYGYTF; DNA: TGTGCCAGCAGTTTATGGCAGTCCGACTATGGCTACACCTTC
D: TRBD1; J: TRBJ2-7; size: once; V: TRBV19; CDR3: CASSTLTGGPYEQYF; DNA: TGTGCCAGTAGTACCCTTACAGGGGGCCCCTACGAGCAGTACTTC
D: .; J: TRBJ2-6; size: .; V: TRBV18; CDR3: CASSAGADSGANVLTF; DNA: TGTGCCAGCTCAGCCGGGGCCGACTCTGGGGCCAACGTCCTGACTTTC
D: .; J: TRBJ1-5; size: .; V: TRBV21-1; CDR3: CTSSPRSGPGKAQPQHF; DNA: TGTACCAGCAGCCCCCGCTCCGGACCGGGGAAAGCTCAGCCCCAGCATTTT
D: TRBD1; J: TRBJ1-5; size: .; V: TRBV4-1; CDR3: CASSARDSTINQPQHF; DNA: TGCGCCAGCAGCGCCAGGGACAGCACAATCAATCAGCCCCAGCATTTT
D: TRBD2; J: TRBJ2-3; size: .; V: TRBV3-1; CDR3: CASSQRYSGGAEQDTQYF; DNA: TGTGCCAGCAGCCAGCGGTATAGCGGGGGGGCCGAGCAAGATACGCAGTATTTT
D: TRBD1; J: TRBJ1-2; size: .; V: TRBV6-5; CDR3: CASSWGQRNYGYTF; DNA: TGTGCCAGCAGTTGGGGACAGCGTAACTATGGCTACACCTTC
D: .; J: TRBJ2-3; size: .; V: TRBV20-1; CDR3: CSVELLGGVDTQYF; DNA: TGCAGTGTGGAATTACTTGGGGGCGTCGATACGCAGTATTTT
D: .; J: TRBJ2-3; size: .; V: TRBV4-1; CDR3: CASSQEGGPSVDTQYF; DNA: TGCGCCAGCAGCCAAGAGGGGGGGCCTTCGGTAGATACGCAGTATTTT
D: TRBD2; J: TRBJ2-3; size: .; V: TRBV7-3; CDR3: CASSQRVRGYTDTQYF; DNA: TGTGCCAGCAGCCAAAGGGTGCGGGGGTACACAGATACGCAGTATTTT